The rows below give T cell receptor beta chains drawn from one sample of a study of blood T cell repertoires in COVID-19. Sequenced by immunoSEQ multiplex PCR; TCRdb stores in-frame clones only, minus some. The sample records approximately 230,000 clones, around 83% being singletons. Sequencing used peripheral blood. Receptors originate from a man older than 75 with acute or convalescent COVID-19. The CDR3 runs from the conserved cysteine through the conserved F or W. A D gene is named only where the DNA matches it firmly. Clone size appears in some rows only: once, few, many, or a class for an expanded clone.

abundance: .
len: 15
j_gene: TRBJ2-7
v_gene: TRBV6-1
d_gene: TRBD1
CDR3nt: TGTGCCAGCAGTGAACCGGGACAGGGTCTCTACGAGCAGTACTTC
CDR3aa: CASSEPGQGLYEQYF

abundance: .
len: 15
j_gene: TRBJ2-7
v_gene: TRBV19
d_gene: TRBD1
CDR3nt: TGTGCCAGTAGTATAATTGGACAGGGGGGATCCGAGCAGTACTTC
CDR3aa: CASSIIGQGGSEQYF

abundance: .
len: 16
j_gene: TRBJ2-1
v_gene: TRBV28
d_gene: .
CDR3nt: TGTGCCAGCAGCCTAGGCGGGGCCTCTTCCTACAATGAGCAGTTCTTC
CDR3aa: CASSLGGASSYNEQFF

abundance: .
len: 11
j_gene: TRBJ2-7
v_gene: TRBV6-5
d_gene: .
CDR3nt: TGTGCCAGCAGTTACAACACCGAGCAGTACTTC
CDR3aa: CASSYNTEQYF

abundance: .
len: 15
j_gene: TRBJ2-3
v_gene: TRBV6-1
d_gene: .
CDR3nt: TGTGCCAGCAGTGAATTTGTGGGAGCCACAGATACGCAGTATTTT
CDR3aa: CASSEFVGATDTQYF

abundance: .
len: 16
j_gene: TRBJ2-5
v_gene: TRBV19
d_gene: TRBD2
CDR3nt: TGTGCCAGTAGTAGGGGGACTAGCGGGAGGGGAGAGACCCAGTACTTC
CDR3aa: CASSRGTSGRGETQYF

abundance: .
len: 17
j_gene: TRBJ2-1
v_gene: TRBV5-5
d_gene: TRBD1
CDR3nt: TGTGCCAGCAGCTTGTCCCCCCACGGACAGGGAGGTAATGAGCAGTTCTTC
CDR3aa: CASSLSPHGQGGNEQFF

abundance: .
len: 15
j_gene: TRBJ2-1
v_gene: TRBV5-4
d_gene: TRBD2
CDR3nt: TGTGCCAGCAGCCCGGGACTAGCGGGAGCCAATGAGCAGTTCTTC
CDR3aa: CASSPGLAGANEQFF

abundance: .
len: 15
j_gene: TRBJ2-3
v_gene: TRBV9
d_gene: TRBD2
CDR3nt: TGTGCCAGCAGCCCACTAGCGGGAAGCACAGATACGCAGTATTTT
CDR3aa: CASSPLAGSTDTQYF

abundance: .
len: 14
j_gene: TRBJ2-1
v_gene: TRBV6-6
d_gene: TRBD2
CDR3nt: TGTGCCAGCAGTATGACTAGCGGGAGCGGTGAGCAGTTCTTC
CDR3aa: CASSMTSGSGEQFF

abundance: few
len: 13
j_gene: TRBJ1-1
v_gene: TRBV6-4
d_gene: TRBD1
CDR3nt: TGTGCCAGCAAACCACAGGGGAGCACTGAAGCTTTCTTT
CDR3aa: CASKPQGSTEAFF

abundance: .
len: 15
j_gene: TRBJ2-5
v_gene: TRBV28
d_gene: TRBD1
CDR3nt: TGTGCCAGCAGGGGGACAGGGGGGAATGAAGAGACCCAGTACTTC
CDR3aa: CASRGTGGNEETQYF

abundance: once
len: 15
j_gene: TRBJ1-1
v_gene: TRBV10-3
d_gene: .
CDR3nt: TGTGCCATCAGTGAGCCTGCCGACAGGTCCTATGAAGCTTTCTTT
CDR3aa: CAISEPADRSYEAFF

abundance: .
len: 11
j_gene: TRBJ1-2
v_gene: TRBV28
d_gene: .
CDR3nt: TGTGCCAGCACCGCCGGTTATGGCTACACCTTC
CDR3aa: CASTAGYGYTF

abundance: .
len: 15
j_gene: TRBJ1-4
v_gene: TRBV19
d_gene: TRBD1
CDR3nt: TGTGCCAGTAGTCCAGGGGGCTCAGCTAATGAAAAACTGTTTTTT
CDR3aa: CASSPGGSANEKLFF

abundance: .
len: 16
j_gene: TRBJ2-6
v_gene: TRBV19
d_gene: .
CDR3nt: TGTGCCAGTAGTATCCATACGGGGACTGGGGCCAACGTCCTGACTTTC
CDR3aa: CASSIHTGTGANVLTF

abundance: .
len: 14
j_gene: TRBJ2-3
v_gene: TRBV19
d_gene: .
CDR3nt: TGTGCCAGTTCTCGAGCGGACAGCACAGATACGCAGTATTTT
CDR3aa: CASSRADSTDTQYF

abundance: .
len: 15
j_gene: TRBJ2-1
v_gene: TRBV28
d_gene: TRBD2
CDR3nt: TGTGCCAGCAAGGCCCTAGCGGGGGGGCTCTATGAGCAGTTCTTC
CDR3aa: CASKALAGGLYEQFF

abundance: .
len: 14
j_gene: TRBJ2-3
v_gene: TRBV5-1
d_gene: .
CDR3nt: TGCGCCAGCAGCTTGGAGCCCCGGGGAGATACGCAGTATTTT
CDR3aa: CASSLEPRGDTQYF

abundance: .
len: 16
j_gene: TRBJ1-6
v_gene: TRBV5-1
d_gene: .
CDR3nt: TGCGCCAGCAGCTTATCCGCGGGGGATCGCAATTCACCCCTCCACTTT
CDR3aa: CASSLSAGDRNSPLHF

abundance: once
len: 15
j_gene: TRBJ1-3
v_gene: TRBV7-9
d_gene: TRBD1
CDR3nt: TGTGCCAGCAGCTTATTCGGGACAGGGGGAAACACCATATATTTT
CDR3aa: CASSLFGTGGNTIYF

abundance: .
len: 14
j_gene: TRBJ2-3
v_gene: TRBV7-9
d_gene: TRBD2
CDR3nt: TGTGCCAGCAGCGAGGGACTAGAGATAGATACGCAGTATTTT
CDR3aa: CASSEGLEIDTQYF